This T cell receptor beta chain was identified during a study of T-cell memory formation after mild COVID-19 (dated by TCRdb to the early 2020s). Regarding the study in general: TCR sequence clusters from the two donors were found to be largely donor specific. Two young, previously healthy adult volunteers, one female and one male, were included in the cohort. T-cell clones expanding and contracting after mild COVID-19 in two donors were tracked by longitudinal TCRalpha and TCRbeta repertoire sequencing. What the study reported, not specific to this receptor: SARS-CoV-2 specificity of the second-wave clones peaking on day 37 was not confirmed. Contracting CD4+ clones appeared mostly in the CM and EM memory subsets, whereas CD8+ clones were enriched in EMRA. The study included only a couple of mild cases, and larger cohorts that include severe cases with pre-infection samples were judged to be necessary. Some responding clones were detected in pre-infection memory, which suggested that pre-existing cross-reactive memory T cells had joined the SARS-CoV-2 response. Clones contracting from day 15 to 85 had balanced CD4/CD8 phenotypes, while a second wave expanding from day 15 to 37 was biased towards CD4+.

Ficoll-Paque density gradient centrifugation was the method used to isolate PBMCs. About this clonotype itself: The target of this receptor is not known. Per-base qualities were not stored, and no clone one base away is much larger.

Sequencing was carried out with an Illumina NovaSeq 6000. TCRalpha and TCRbeta cDNA libraries were constructed by 5'RACE with constant-segment primers, with sample barcodes and unique molecular identifiers being introduced. RNA was extracted from every sample with Trizol reagent. Amplification of the libraries took two PCR steps, and the second step added a second sample barcode plus Illumina TruSeq adapters. The libraries were sequenced on an Illumina NovaSeq using 2 x 150 bp paired-end reads. The study's processing was this. With migec v1.2.7, reads were demultiplexed and then collapsed into UMI-guided consensus sequences. Using mixcr v2.1.11, UMI consensuses were aligned to TRA and TRB V and J templates and then assembled into clonotypes. Clonotypes were classified as expanded or contracted when called significant by both edgeR and NoisET, with noise models trained on biological replicates. edgeR calls used a false discovery rate-adjusted p below 0.01 and a log2 fold-change threshold of 1. As an exploratory analysis of dynamics, max-normalized trajectories of the 1000 most abundant clonotypes were examined with PCA combined with hierarchical clustering. Separately sequenced CD4+ and CD8+ repertoires were used to assign a CD4 or CD8 phenotype to each responding clone. The public reads were quality trimmed at Q25 with fastp and then assembled into clones with MiXCR by TCRdb, keeping productive beta chains. Rows with one shared CDR3 protein collapse into an entry with the most common genes and DNA. What appears here as the V and J calls and clone size reflects TCRdb's work, not the paper's. Across this sample there are hundreds of thousands of distinct CDR3 sequences, with roughly an eighth seen only once. Of the sample, about 20% falls within the top ten clones.

Sequencing used PBMCs or a T cell subset sorted from them (not recorded which). The clonotype comes from a man aged 18 to 30 who had mild COVID-19 (a few samples of this study predate the infection). The sample titles of this study are shuffled in the database, so cell type and time point are left out; the donor was told from shared clones.

The nucleotide sequence is TGTGCCAGCAGCGATTTGCCGGGGCCTCCGAGGGAGACCCAGTACTTC. It encodes CASSDLPGPPRETQYF. The V gene is TRBV7-2 and the J gene is TRBJ2-5, with the D call perhaps TRBD1 or TRBD2, as 5 bases match in each case. The germline V gene supplies CDR1 SGHTA and CDR2 FQGNSA. Inclusive of the bounding cysteine and phenylalanine, the CDR3 is 16 residues long. Of all the DNA, just the CDR3 is kept, 48 bases in frame from base 1. Deletion took 5 bases off V and 5 bases off J, with a span of 21 bases between the germline ends.